The rows below give T cell receptor beta chains drawn from one sample of a study of CD8 T cells in ankylosing spondylitis. One entry per CDR3 protein, called by TCRdb with MiXCR from the 5' RACE reads. The repertoire holds 200,000 or so distinct CDR3 sequences, with 15% to 20% as singletons. Material: blood, either unsorted or a sorted T cell fraction (not recorded which). All receptors derive from a male donor between 5 and 29 years old with ankylosing spondylitis or in good health (not recorded which). Each CDR3 is given with its conserved first and last residue.

j_call	v_call	cdr3_aa
TRBJ2-5	TRBV5-1	CASSPKDYGNVIQYF
TRBJ2-1	TRBV3-1	CASSQDSGSYNEQFF
TRBJ2-7	TRBV20-1	CSARDNADYSYEQYF
TRBJ2-2	TRBV12-3/TRBV12-4	CASSLGTAAPGELFF
TRBJ2-5	TRBV11-2	CASTPARDVAQETQYF
TRBJ2-3	TRBV5-1	CASSSGKSTDTQYF
TRBJ2-3	TRBV14	CASSQITDTQYF
TRBJ2-5	TRBV18	CASSPTTAQGTQYF
TRBJ2-5	TRBV6-2/TRBV6-3	CASSQRSGETQYF
TRBJ2-5	TRBV29-1	CSVDGLRGLQETQYF
TRBJ1-1	TRBV20-1	CSERGGTEAFF
TRBJ2-7	TRBV3-1	CASSPGQVYEQYF
TRBJ2-3	TRBV14	CASSQEIGLLTDTQYF
TRBJ2-1	TRBV4-2	CASSRTDRGNEQFF
TRBJ2-2	TRBV6-5	CASSRPGVNRAGELFF
TRBJ2-1	TRBV4-3	CASSQGLAGGYNEQFF
TRBJ2-7	TRBV12-3/TRBV12-4	CASSSTGTYEQYF
TRBJ2-2	TRBV25-1	CASSGRGFAGELFF
TRBJ1-6	TRBV20-1	CSPTRPGQGSNSPLHF
TRBJ2-1	TRBV29-1	CSVSYVGEQFF
TRBJ2-3	TRBV10-3	CAIGEPKSSTDTQYF
TRBJ2-2	TRBV7-8	CASSPRHDTGELFF
TRBJ2-7	TRBV5-1	CASSLDASANYEQYF
TRBJ2-1	TRBV20-1	CSARRDVHEQFF
TRBJ2-1	TRBV20-1	CSARDLETLSNEQFF
TRBJ1-3	TRBV15	CATSFQGAGNTIYF
TRBJ2-7	TRBV6-5	CASSRGDGPEQYF
TRBJ1-1	TRBV29-1	CSVEEGREAFF
TRBJ1-5	TRBV20-1	CSASGGVHQPQHF
TRBJ2-7	TRBV20-1	CSARPHGDTYEQYF
TRBJ2-1	TRBV27	CASSPVRLGRSYNEQFF
TRBJ1-2	TRBV18	CASSPLQEGYGYTF
TRBJ2-1	TRBV9	CASSVGLAGLYNEQFF
TRBJ2-3	TRBV3-1	CASSQDLASPDTQYF
TRBJ1-1	TRBV15	CATGESMGVGGNTEAFF
TRBJ2-6	TRBV27	CASSFIVGSGANVLTF
TRBJ1-1	TRBV12-3/TRBV12-4	CASSHRRGAFF
TRBJ1-1	TRBV6-5	CASSYRDSLGRAFF
TRBJ2-4	TRBV5-1	CASSLVDSVKNIQYF
TRBJ2-1	TRBV6-5	CASSYPTGEQFF
TRBJ2-1	TRBV30	CAWSGTVADNEQFF
TRBJ2-5	TRBV21-1	CASSPGHQETQYF
TRBJ2-2	TRBV15	CATSKGLAGETGELFF
TRBJ2-1	TRBV6-4	CASSEGLVGEQFF
TRBJ2-1	TRBV27	CASLSGSGNEQFF
TRBJ2-1	TRBV28	CASRLTYNEQFF
TRBJ1-1	TRBV20-1	CSAAPQEEGAFF
TRBJ1-2	TRBV29-1	CSVEGSRDRSSKSAYGYTF
TRBJ2-1	TRBV5-6	CASSLDSQRGGDEQFF
TRBJ2-2	TRBV7-2	CASSREYVTGELFF
TRBJ2-4	TRBV11-3	CASSLFTSGRSSKNIQYF
TRBJ2-1	TRBV5-3	CARSLGRWFGTTISNEQFF
TRBJ2-3	TRBV5-1	CASRGTSTDTQYF
TRBJ2-5	TRBV7-2	CASSLDRGWETQYF
TRBJ2-6	TRBV12-3/TRBV12-4	CASTGSGANVLTF
TRBJ2-7	TRBV20-1	CSARGERESYEQYF
TRBJ2-1	TRBV11-2	CASSLGVRERGFF
TRBJ2-5	TRBV20-1	CSASKREGLETQYF
TRBJ2-1	TRBV14	CASSQVMGGANEQFF
TRBJ1-1	TRBV6-1	CASGTGMNTEAFF